This TCR beta chain was profiled in a study of CD8 T cells in Susac syndrome. Reverse transcription used about 0.45 to 1 ug RNA and random hexamers. TCRdb reanalysed the immunoSEQ multiplex PCR reads using MiXCR and keeps one entry per CDR3 protein. This table holds about 250,000 distinct CDR3 sequences, 93% found once. This CDR3 is built from 18 residues. The germline CDR1 and CDR2 sequences are LGHDT and YNNKEL (reference sequence). Trimming took off 1 base at V and 2 bases at J, with 20 bases between the two ends. The chain recombines TRBV3-1 with TRBJ1-2, with D hard to call. Sequencing input: CD4+ T cells from PBMCs. This TCR came from a human donor with multiple sclerosis. The CDR3 loop reads CASSQVGRNGSQNYGYTF. The CDR3 DNA sequence: TGTGCCAGCAGCCAAGTCGGCCGGAATGGGTCCCAAAACTATGGCTACACCTTC.